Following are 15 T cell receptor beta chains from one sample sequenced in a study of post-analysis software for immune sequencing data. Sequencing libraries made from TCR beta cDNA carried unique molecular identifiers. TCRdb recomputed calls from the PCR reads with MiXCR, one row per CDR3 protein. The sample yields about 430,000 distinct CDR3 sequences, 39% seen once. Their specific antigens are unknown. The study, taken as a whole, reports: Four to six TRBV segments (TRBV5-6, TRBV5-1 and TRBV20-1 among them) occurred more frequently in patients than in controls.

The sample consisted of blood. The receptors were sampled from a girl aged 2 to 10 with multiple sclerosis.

Here the CDR3 DNA reads TGTGCCAGCGCTGGGCAGGGGCGCGGTGGCTACACCTTC. Amino acid sequence: CASAGQGRGGYTF. The genes are TRBV27 and TRBJ1-2, with a possible D match to TRBD1 (6 bases). The V gene lost 8 bases and the J gene lost 7 bases, with 17 bases spanning the gap. From germline, CDR1 is MNHEY and CDR2 SMNVEV (reference sequence). The CDR3 consists of 13 residues.

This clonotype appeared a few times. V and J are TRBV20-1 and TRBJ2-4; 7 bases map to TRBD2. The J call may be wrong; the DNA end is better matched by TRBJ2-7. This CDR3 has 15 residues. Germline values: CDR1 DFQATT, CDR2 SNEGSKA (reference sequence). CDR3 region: CSATRGGRRLSEQYF. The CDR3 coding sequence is TGCAGTGCTACGCGAGGCGGGAGACGGTTGAGCGAGCAGTACTTC.

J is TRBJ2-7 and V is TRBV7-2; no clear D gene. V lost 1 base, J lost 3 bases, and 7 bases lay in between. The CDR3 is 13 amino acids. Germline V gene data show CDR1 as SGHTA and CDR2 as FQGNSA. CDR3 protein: CASSLDLVYEQYF. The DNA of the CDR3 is TGTGCCAGCAGCTTAGACCTAGTCTACGAGCAGTACTTC.

The CDR3 DNA is TGTGCCAGCAGCTCCAACGGAGGAAAAGAGACCCAGTACTTC. It yields the protein CASSSNGGKETQYF. V gene TRBV7-3 combines with J gene TRBJ2-7; D might be TRBD2 (5 bases). Judging by the DNA end, TRBJ2-5 fits better; the J call may be wrong. CDR1 and CDR2 from the germline V gene are SGHTA and FQGTGA. The CDR3 runs to 14 residues.

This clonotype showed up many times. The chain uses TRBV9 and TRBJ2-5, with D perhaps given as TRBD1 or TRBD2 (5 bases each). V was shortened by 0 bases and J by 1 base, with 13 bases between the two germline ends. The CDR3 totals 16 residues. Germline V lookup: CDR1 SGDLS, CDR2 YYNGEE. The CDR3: CASSVGSPGPQETQYF. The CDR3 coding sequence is TGTGCCAGCAGCGTAGGGTCCCCGGGACCCCAAGAGACCCAGTACTTC.

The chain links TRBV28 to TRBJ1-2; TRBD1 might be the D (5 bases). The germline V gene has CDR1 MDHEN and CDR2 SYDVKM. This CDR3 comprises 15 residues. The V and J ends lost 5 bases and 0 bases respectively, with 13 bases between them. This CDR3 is CASSVQAAANYGYTF. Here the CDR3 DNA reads TGTGCCAGCAGTGTACAGGCGGCCGCTAACTATGGCTACACCTTC.

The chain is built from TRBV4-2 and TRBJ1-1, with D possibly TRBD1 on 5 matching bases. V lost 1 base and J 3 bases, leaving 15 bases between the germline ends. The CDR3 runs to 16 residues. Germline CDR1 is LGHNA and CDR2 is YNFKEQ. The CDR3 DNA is TGTGCCAGCAGCCAAGGGGCCTGGGGAGGGGACACTGAAGCTTTCTTT. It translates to CASSQGAWGGDTEAFF.

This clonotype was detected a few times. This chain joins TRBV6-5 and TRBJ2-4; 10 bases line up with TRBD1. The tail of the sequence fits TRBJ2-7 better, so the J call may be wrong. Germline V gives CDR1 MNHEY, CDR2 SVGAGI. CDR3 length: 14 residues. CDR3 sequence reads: CASSLTGTGDEQYF. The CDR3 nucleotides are TGTGCCAGCAGTTTAACCGGGACAGGGGACGAGCAGTACTTC.

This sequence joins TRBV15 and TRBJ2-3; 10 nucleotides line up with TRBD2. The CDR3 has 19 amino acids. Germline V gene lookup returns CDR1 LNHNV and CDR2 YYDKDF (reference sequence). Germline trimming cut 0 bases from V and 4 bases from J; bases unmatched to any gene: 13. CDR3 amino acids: CATSRDPPSLAGAADTQYF. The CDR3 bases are TGTGCCACCAGCAGAGATCCTCCTTCTCTAGCGGGGGCCGCAGATACGCAGTATTTT.

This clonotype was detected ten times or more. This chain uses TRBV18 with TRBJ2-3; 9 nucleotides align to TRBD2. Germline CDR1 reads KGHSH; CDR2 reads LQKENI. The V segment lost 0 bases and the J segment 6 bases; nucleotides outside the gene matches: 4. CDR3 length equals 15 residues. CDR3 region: CASSPPVAGADTQYF. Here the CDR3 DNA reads TGTGCCAGCTCACCACCGGTAGCGGGAGCGGATACGCAGTATTTT.

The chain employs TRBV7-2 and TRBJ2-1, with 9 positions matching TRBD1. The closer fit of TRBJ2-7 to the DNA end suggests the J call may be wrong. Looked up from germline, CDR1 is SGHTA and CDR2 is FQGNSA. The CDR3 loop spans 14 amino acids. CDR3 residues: CASSTTGGGYEQYF. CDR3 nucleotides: TGTGCCAGCAGCACCACAGGGGGCGGTTACGAGCAGTACTTC.

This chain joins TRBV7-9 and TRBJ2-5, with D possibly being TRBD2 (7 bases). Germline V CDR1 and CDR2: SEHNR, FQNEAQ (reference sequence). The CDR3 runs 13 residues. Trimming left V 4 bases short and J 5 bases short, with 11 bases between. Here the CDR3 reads CASSSAGAETQYF. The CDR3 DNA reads TGTGCCAGCAGCTCCGCGGGGGCGGAGACCCAGTACTTC. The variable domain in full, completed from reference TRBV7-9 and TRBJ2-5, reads DTGVSQNPRHKITKRGQNVTFRCDPISEHNRLYWYRQTLGQGPEFLTYFQNEAQLEKSRLLSDRFSAERPKGSFSTLEIQRTEQGDSAMYLCASSSAGAETQYFGPGTRLLVL.

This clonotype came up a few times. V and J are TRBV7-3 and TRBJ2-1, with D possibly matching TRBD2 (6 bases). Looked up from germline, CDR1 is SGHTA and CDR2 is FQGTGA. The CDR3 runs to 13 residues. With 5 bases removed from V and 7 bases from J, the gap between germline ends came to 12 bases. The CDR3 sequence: CASSISGVNEQFF. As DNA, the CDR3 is TGTGCCAGCAGCATCTCGGGGGTAAATGAGCAGTTCTTC.

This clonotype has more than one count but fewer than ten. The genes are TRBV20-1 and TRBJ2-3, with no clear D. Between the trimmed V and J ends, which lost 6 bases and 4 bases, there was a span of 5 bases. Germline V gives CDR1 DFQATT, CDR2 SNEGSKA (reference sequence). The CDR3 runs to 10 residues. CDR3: CSAVADTQYF. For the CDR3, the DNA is TGCAGTGCAGTGGCAGATACGCAGTATTTT.

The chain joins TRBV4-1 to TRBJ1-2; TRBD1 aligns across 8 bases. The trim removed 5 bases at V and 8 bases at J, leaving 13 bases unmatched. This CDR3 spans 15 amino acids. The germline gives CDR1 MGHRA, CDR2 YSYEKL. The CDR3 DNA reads TGCGCCAGCAGCTATGGGACAGGCAACCCGGGCGGCTACACCTTC. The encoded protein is CASSYGTGNPGGYTF.